This T cell receptor beta chain appears in the sequencing data of a study of T cell repertoires in cytomegalovirus infection. Overall study context: Matching HLA type, along with CMV infection, was indicated by public TCR beta signatures.

This clonotype was observed many times. The antigen is unknown. Germline V CDR1 and CDR2: SGHTA, FQGTGA. The CDR3 spans 16 residues. The trim removed 5 bases at V and 7 bases at J, leaving 13 bases unmatched. Findings and limits, study-wide: Individuals carrying CMV plus the relevant HLA were identified by cumulative frequency of public TCR beta families. What dominated the ex vivo response were HLA-C-restricted CMV-specific TCR beta clonotypes.

Using its own MiXCR run on the reads, TCRdb lists one record per CDR3 protein. The table lists a few hundred thousand distinct CDR3 sequences, 9% to 9.5% of them singletons. The sequenced material came from PBMCs. V gene TRBV7-3 combines with J gene TRBJ2-1, with 8 bases matching TRBD1. This TCR was recovered from a human donor in good health (CMV status not recorded). Some clones in this sample may be carry-over from other donors' samples. CDR3 DNA sequence: TGTGCCAGCAGCCGAGGAGTGGGACAGGCTCCTAATGAGCAGTTCTTC. It yields the protein CASSRGVGQAPNEQFF.